This entry concerns a single T cell receptor beta chain. The antigen remains undetermined. The record originates from a study of CD8 T cells in Susac syndrome. V shed 10 bases, J shed 0 bases, and the junction held 26 bases outside the gene matches. This CDR3 contains 21 residues. In germline, CDR1 is SGHAT, CDR2 FQDESV (reference sequence). TCR beta sequencing covered blood CD8+ and CD4+ T cells. Controls were healthy donors chosen to match patients in age and sex. Study-level results: It was acknowledged in the study that its TCR sequencing and HLA analysis involved a relatively small number of individuals.

It was with random hexamers that about 0.45 to 1 ug RNA was reverse transcribed. Amplification of the TCR beta CDR3 was carried out by immunoSEQ multiplex PCR, which spanned a total of 54 Vbeta and 13 Jbeta segments. TCRdb re-called the immunoSEQ multiplex PCR reads with MiXCR, one entry per CDR3 protein. The table lists 90,000 to 150,000 distinct CDR3 sequences, around 90% of them singletons. Sample: CD4+ T cells from PBMCs. The V call is TRBV11-1, the J call TRBJ2-5; the match to TRBD2 covers 10 bases. This TCR was recovered from a human donor in good health. CDR3: CATSPQRGGRKRHQDQETQYF. The DNA of the CDR3 is TGTGCCACCTCGCCCCAGCGGGGGGGCCGTAAACGCCACCAAGACCAAGAGACCCAGTACTTC.